The entry below gives a single TCR beta chain sequence along with its context. The study ran its PCR with 60 Vbeta and 13 Jbeta primers. Sequencing used immunoSEQ multiplex PCR; TCRdb keeps in-frame clones, though not all of them. Here the sample spans about 98,000 clones, over 70% being singletons. This specimen belongs to a study of cytomegalovirus exposure and HLA in healthy donors. Study background: Earlier sequencing of about 200 million T cells yielded 100 million to 140 million unique TCR beta sequences.

CDR3 length: 15 amino acids. V shed 8 bases, J shed 3 bases, and the junction held 13 bases outside the gene matches. Per germline, CDR1 GTSNPN and CDR2 SVGIG (reference sequence). The rearrangement uses TRBV30 and TRBJ2-1; 7 nucleotides line up with TRBD2. The sample comprised PBMCs. This TCR came from a man between 18 and 29 years old in good health and CMV-seropositive. The CDR3 DNA sequence: TGTGCCCGCCGGTTGGGTGGGACTAACTACAATGAGCAGTTCTTC. This sequence encodes CARRLGGTNYNEQFF. Based on the CDR3 plus reference TRBV30 and TRBJ2-1, the full variable domain is SQTIHQWPATLVQPVGSPLSLECTVEGTSNPNLYWYRQAAGRGLQLLFYSVGIGQISSEVPQNLSASRPQDRQFILSSKKLLLSDSGFYLCARRLGGTNYNEQFFGPGTRLTVL.